This is a list of T cell receptor beta chains from one sample in a study of cytomegalovirus exposure and HLA in healthy donors. Sequencing was performed with immunoSEQ multiplex PCR; in TCRdb, only in-frame clones are kept and a portion is missing. The sample shows some 190,000 clones, just under 75% of them seen only once. Sequencing was carried out using PBMCs. These receptors came from a woman aged 25-40 years in good health and CMV-seropositive. Each CDR3 is given with its conserved first and last residue. The order of the fields is J gene, V gene, CDR3 protein.

>TRBJ1-1|TRBV25-1
CASSLTGVLTEAFF
>TRBJ1-2|TRBV7-9
CASSLENGGTSDGYTF
>TRBJ2-5|TRBV5-1
CASSLGLGARAETQYF
>TRBJ2-7|TRBV5-4
CASSSEVQASAYEQYF
>TRBJ1-2|TRBV7-9
CSSSSRDIINYGYTF
>TRBJ2-2|TRBV9
CASTRTSGPNTGELFF
>TRBJ2-1|TRBV2
CARDSQTEREPINEQFF
>TRBJ2-2|TRBV5-1
CASSLATGTGELFF
>TRBJ2-3|TRBV14
CASSQELAGPADTQYF
>TRBJ2-5|TRBV7-9
CASSIGSSGEAETQYF
>TRBJ2-1|TRBV5-1
CASAGTSYNEQFF